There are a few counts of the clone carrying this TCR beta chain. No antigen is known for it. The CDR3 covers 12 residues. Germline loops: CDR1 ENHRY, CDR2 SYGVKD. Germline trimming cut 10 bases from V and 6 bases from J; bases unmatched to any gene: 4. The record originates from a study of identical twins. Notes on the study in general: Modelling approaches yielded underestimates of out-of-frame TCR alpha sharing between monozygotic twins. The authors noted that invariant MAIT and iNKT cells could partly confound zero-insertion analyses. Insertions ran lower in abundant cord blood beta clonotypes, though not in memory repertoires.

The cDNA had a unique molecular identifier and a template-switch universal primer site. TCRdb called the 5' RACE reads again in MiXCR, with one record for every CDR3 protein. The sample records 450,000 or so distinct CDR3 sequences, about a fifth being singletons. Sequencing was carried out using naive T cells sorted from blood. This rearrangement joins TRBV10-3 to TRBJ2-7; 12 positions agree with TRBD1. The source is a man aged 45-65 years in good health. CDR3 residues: CATGTGGAEQYF. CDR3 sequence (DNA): TGTGCCACCGGGACAGGGGGCGCCGAGCAGTACTTC.